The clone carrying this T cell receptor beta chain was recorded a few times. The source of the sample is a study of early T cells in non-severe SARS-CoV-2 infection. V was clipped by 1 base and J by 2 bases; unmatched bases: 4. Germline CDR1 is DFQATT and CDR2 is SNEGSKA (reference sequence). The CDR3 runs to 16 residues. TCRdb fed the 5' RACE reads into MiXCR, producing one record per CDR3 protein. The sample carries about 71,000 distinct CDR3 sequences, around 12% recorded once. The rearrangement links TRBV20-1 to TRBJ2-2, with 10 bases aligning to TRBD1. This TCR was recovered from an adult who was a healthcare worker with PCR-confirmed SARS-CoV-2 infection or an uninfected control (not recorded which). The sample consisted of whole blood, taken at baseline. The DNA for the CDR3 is TGCAGTGCTAGAGGGGGACAGGGGATAAACACCGGGGAGCTGTTTTTT. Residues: CSARGGQGINTGELFF.